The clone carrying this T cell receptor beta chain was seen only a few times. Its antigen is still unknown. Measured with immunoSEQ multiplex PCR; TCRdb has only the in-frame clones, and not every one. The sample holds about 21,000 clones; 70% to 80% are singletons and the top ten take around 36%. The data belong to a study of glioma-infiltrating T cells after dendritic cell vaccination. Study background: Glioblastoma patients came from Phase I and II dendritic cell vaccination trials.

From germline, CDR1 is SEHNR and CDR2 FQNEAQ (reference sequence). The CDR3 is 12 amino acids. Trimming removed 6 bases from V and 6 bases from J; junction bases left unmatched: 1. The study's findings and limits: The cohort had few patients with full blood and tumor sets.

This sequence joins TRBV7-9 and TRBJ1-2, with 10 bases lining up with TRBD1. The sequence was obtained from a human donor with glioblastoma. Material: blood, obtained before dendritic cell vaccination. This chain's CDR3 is CASRGTGDGYTF. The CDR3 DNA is TGTGCCAGCAGGGGGACAGGGGATGGCTACACCTTC.